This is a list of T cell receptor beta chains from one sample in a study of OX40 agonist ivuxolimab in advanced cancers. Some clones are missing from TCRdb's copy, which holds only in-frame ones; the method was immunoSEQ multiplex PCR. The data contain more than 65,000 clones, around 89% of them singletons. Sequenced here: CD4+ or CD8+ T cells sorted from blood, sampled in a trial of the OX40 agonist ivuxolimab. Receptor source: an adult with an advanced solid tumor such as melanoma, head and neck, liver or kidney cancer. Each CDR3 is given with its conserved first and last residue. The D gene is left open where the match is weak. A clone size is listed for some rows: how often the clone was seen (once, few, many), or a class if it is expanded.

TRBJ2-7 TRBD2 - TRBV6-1 CARGGVGSRRYEQYF TGTGCCAGGGGAGGGGTGGGTTCTCGTAGGTACGAGCAGTACTTC
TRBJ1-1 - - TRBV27 CASSRIGDTEAFF TGTGCCAGCAGTCGGATTGGAGACACTGAAGCTTTCTTT
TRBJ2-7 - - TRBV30 CAWSVAGYEQYF TGTGCCTGGAGTGTAGCCGGGTACGAGCAGTACTTC
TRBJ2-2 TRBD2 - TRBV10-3 CAISGGTTRGTGELFF TGTGCCATCAGTGGAGGGACTACCCGAGGAACCGGGGAGCTGTTTTTT
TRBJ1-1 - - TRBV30 CAWRKGGDVAEAFF TGTGCCTGGAGGAAAGGGGGGGATGTCGCTGAAGCTTTCTTT
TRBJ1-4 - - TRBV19 CASSITPPSGEKLFF TGTGCCAGTAGTATAACGCCCCCCTCCGGCGAAAAACTGTTTTTT
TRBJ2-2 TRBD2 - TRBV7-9 CASSPLAGGLDTGELFF TGTGCCAGCAGCCCCTTAGCGGGGGGGCTTGACACCGGGGAGCTGTTTTTT
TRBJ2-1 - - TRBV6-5 CASSSGLLIANEQFF TGTGCCAGCAGTTCGGGACTCCTCATTGCCAATGAGCAGTTCTTC
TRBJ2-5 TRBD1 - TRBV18 CASSPAATGGSETQYF TGTGCCAGCTCACCTGCGGCAACAGGGGGCAGTGAGACCCAGTACTTC
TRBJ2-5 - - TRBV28 CASSTSPPQETQYF TGTGCCAGCAGTACCAGCCCTCCACAAGAGACCCAGTACTTC
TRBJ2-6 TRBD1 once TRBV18 CASSPRTGGWANVLTF TGTGCCAGCTCACCTCGAACAGGGGGCTGGGCCAACGTCCTGACTTTC
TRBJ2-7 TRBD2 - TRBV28 CASFPSGRREQYF TGTGCCAGTTTCCCTAGCGGGAGGAGGGAGCAGTACTTC
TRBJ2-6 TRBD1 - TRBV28 CASSWDRAGANVLTF TGTGCCAGCAGTTGGGACAGGGCTGGGGCCAACGTCCTGACTTTC
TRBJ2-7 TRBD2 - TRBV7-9 CASSLDSGRTSAKASGQYF TGTGCCAGCAGCTTAGATTCTGGGAGGACTAGCGCTAAGGCTTCGGGGCAGTACTTC
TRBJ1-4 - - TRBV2 CASSEEEKLFF TGTGCCAGCAGTGAGGAGGAAAAACTGTTTTTT
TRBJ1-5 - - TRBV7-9 CASSLPVLRQATRQPQHF TGTGCCAGCAGCTTACCGGTGTTGAGACAGGCAACTCGACAGCCCCAGCATTTT
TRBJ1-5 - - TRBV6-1 CASSESGDGQPQHF TGTGCCAGCAGTGAATCCGGGGACGGTCAGCCCCAGCATTTT
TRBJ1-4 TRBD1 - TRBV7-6 CASSSNRGGGEKLFF TGTGCCAGCAGCTCAAACAGGGGTGGTGGTGAAAAACTGTTTTTT
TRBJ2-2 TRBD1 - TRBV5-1 CASSRLGQGSSTGELFF TGCGCCAGCAGCCGCCTTGGACAGGGAAGTAGCACCGGGGAGCTGTTTTTT
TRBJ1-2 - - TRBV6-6 CASGRPGTDSYTF TGTGCCAGCGGACGACCGGGAACCGATAGCTACACCTTC
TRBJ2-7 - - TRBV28 CASAPQVGGEQYF TGTGCCAGCGCCCCCCAAGTAGGCGGTGAGCAGTACTTC
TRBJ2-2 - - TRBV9 CASSAGVVSTGELFF TGTGCCAGCAGCGCGGGGGTAGTCTCCACCGGGGAGCTGTTTTTT
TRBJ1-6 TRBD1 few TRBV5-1 CASSFQGGAGALHF TGCGCCAGCAGCTTCCAGGGGGGAGCCGGAGCCCTCCACTTT
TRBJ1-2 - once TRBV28 CASIGRGNYGYTF TGTGCCAGCATCGGACGGGGGAACTATGGCTACACCTTC
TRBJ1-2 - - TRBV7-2 CASSLSSSGYTF TGTGCCAGCAGCTTGTCCTCTTCTGGCTACACCTTC
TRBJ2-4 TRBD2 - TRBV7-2 CASVETSGVAKNIQYF TGTGCCAGCGTTGAGACTAGCGGGGTAGCCAAAAACATTCAGTACTTC
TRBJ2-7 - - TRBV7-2 CASSSRTWDRSYEQYF TGTGCCAGCAGCTCCCGTACCTGGGACCGATCCTACGAGCAGTACTTC
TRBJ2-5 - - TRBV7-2 CASSLGLWVQETQYF TGTGCCAGCAGCTTAGGCCTATGGGTCCAAGAGACCCAGTACTTC
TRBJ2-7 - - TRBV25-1 CASSDYYEQYF TGTGCCAGCAGTGATTACTACGAGCAGTACTTC
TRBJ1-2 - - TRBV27 CASSQLYGQGGSGYTF TGTGCCAGCAGTCAACTCTACGGGCAGGGAGGATCTGGCTACACCTTC
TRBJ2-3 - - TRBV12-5 CASGLGAESSTDTQYF TGTGCTAGTGGTTTGGGGGCGGAATCTAGCACAGATACGCAGTATTTT
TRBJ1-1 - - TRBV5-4 CASSPGTLGTEAFF TGTGCCAGCAGCCCCGGGACCCTAGGGACTGAAGCTTTCTTT
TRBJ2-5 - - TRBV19 CASSHRGFGKETQYF TGTGCCAGTAGTCATAGGGGGTTTGGGAAAGAGACCCAGTACTTC
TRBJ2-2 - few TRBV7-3 CASSPSTRAGTGELFF TGTGCCAGCAGCCCATCGACTAGAGCGGGCACCGGGGAGCTGTTTTTT
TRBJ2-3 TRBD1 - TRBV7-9 CASSPRDRSTDTQYF TGTGCCAGCAGCCCAAGGGACAGGAGCACAGATACGCAGTATTTT
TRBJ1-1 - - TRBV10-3 CAITTAPTNTEAFF TGTGCCATCACCACCGCTCCGACGAACACTGAAGCTTTCTTT
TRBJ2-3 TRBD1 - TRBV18 CASSSYRGNTDTQYF TGTGCCAGCTCATCCTACAGGGGAAACACAGATACGCAGTATTTT
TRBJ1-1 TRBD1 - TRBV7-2 CASSITQGGQTEAFF TGTGCCAGCAGCATAACACAGGGGGGTCAAACTGAAGCTTTCTTT
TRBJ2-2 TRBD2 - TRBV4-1 CASSQVGSGRDTGELFF TGCGCCAGCAGCCAAGTGGGTAGCGGGAGGGACACCGGGGAGCTGTTTTTT
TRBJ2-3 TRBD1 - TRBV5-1 CASRTPGTGGTDTQYF TGCGCCAGCAGAACGCCCGGGACAGGGGGGACAGATACGCAGTATTTT
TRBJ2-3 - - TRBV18 CASSPPGRTSTDTQYF TGTGCCAGCTCACCACCGGGACGCACTAGCACAGATACGCAGTATTTT
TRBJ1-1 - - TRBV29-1 CSVGEGGGTFF TGCAGCGTTGGCGAGGGGGGAGGAACTTTCTTT
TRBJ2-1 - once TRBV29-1 CSVSQGMSYNEQFF TGCAGCGTTTCCCAGGGGATGTCCTACAATGAGCAGTTCTTC